This TCR beta chain was recorded in a study of identical twins. This clonotype was picked up a small number of times. Antigen unknown. One entry per CDR3 protein results from TCRdb running MiXCR on the 5' RACE reads. The sample includes 500,000 to 600,000 distinct CDR3 sequences, roughly a fifth of them seen just once. The study, taken as a whole, reports: Out-of-frame alpha sequences shared between twins exhibited an excess of low generation probability.

V lost 3 bases and J lost 8; bases outside the gene matches: 7. CDR1 LGHDT and CDR2 YNNKEL come from the germline V gene (reference sequence). The CDR3 has 17 residues. Another study also made use of these data, one on T cells expressing NK-cell markers.

The sequencing sample was made of CD4+ T cells sorted from blood. This chain uses TRBV3-1 with TRBJ2-1, with TRBD2 matching 16 bases. This receptor was taken from a woman aged 18-29 years in good health. The CDR3 here is CASSQWGTSGGAHEQFF. In DNA, the CDR3 is TGTGCCAGCAGCCAGTGGGGGACTAGCGGGGGGGCCCATGAGCAGTTCTTC.